The 19 T cell receptor beta chains given below trace back to one sample, sequenced in a study of blood T cell repertoires in COVID-19. Only in-frame clones appear in the TCRdb table, and some are missing; sequencing was by immunoSEQ multiplex PCR. The data contain tens of thousands of clones, about four fifths of them singletons. The sequenced sample was peripheral blood. The source of these receptors is a man aged 50 to 59 with acute or convalescent COVID-19.

The V gene is TRBV2, the J gene TRBJ1-6; D ambiguous. The germline V and J ends were trimmed by 2 bases and 11 bases, with 10 bases remaining between them. Germline assignment: CDR1 SNHLY and CDR2 FYNNEI. CDR3 length: 13 amino acids. The CDR3 DNA follows: TGTGCCAGCAGTGAATACGGTTTTCCACCCCTCCACTTT. Encoded protein: CASSEYGFPPLHF. The full variable domain, its missing parts supplied by reference TRBV2 and TRBJ1-6, is EPEVTQTPSHQVTQMGQEVILRCVPISNHLYFYWYRQILGQKVEFLVSFYNNEISEKSEIFDDQFSVERPDGSNFTLKIRSTKLEDSAMYFCASSEYGFPPLHFGNGTRLTVT.

The chain employs TRBV11-2 and TRBJ2-6, with 7 bases matching TRBD1. CDR1 and CDR2 (germline): SGHAT, FQNNGV. This CDR3 region has 17 residues. V lost 3 bases, J lost 2 bases, and 7 bases stayed unmatched. CDR3 nucleotide sequence: TGTGCCAGCAGCTTTAAAGGGGGCGCAGCTGGGGCCAACGTCCTGACTTTC. It is translated as CASSFKGGAAGANVLTF.

The count of this clone is one. The chain uses TRBV6-1 and TRBJ2-3; 8 positions agree with TRBD2. From germline, CDR1 is MNHNS and CDR2 SASEGT. With 3 bases clipped from V and 0 bases from J, the junction kept 2 bases outside the gene matches. This CDR3 spans 15 amino acids. The CDR3 reads CASSDPSGSTDTQYF. The CDR3 bases are TGTGCCAGCAGTGACCCTAGCGGGAGCACAGATACGCAGTATTTT.

The chain uses TRBV29-1 and TRBJ2-1; 9 nucleotides align to TRBD2. This CDR3 has 13 residues. The junction had 11 bases not matched to a gene; V was cut back by 8 bases and J by 9 bases. Germline-derived CDR1 and CDR2 are SQVTM and ANQGSEA. The CDR3 nucleotides are TGCAGCTTCGCCGGGACTAGCAGAACTGAGCAGTTCTTC. Encoded protein: CSFAGTSRTEQFF.

The chain employs TRBV13 and TRBJ2-3, with D hard to call. With 5 bases removed from V and 10 bases from J, the gap between germline ends came to 13 bases. The germline V gene encodes CDR1 PRHDT and CDR2 FYEKMQ (reference sequence). This CDR3 is 12 amino acids long. The CDR3 loop is CASSQTGSPQYF. CDR3 nucleotides: TGTGCCAGCAGCCAGACGGGTTCCCCGCAGTATTTT.

Here the CDR3 reads CASSPDSTGADTQYF. The CDR3 DNA is TGTGCCAGCAGCCCGGACTCAACGGGGGCAGATACGCAGTATTTT. The rearrangement links TRBV3-1 (or the pseudogene TRBV3-2) to TRBJ2-3, with D maybe TRBD2 (6 bases). This CDR3 contains 15 residues. The ends were cut back, 4 bases at V and 4 bases at J, with 15 bases in the middle. Germline CDR1 reads LGHDT; CDR2 reads YNNKEL (reference sequence).

V usage is TRBV28 and J usage is TRBJ1-5; TRBD1 aligns across 9 bases. The ends lost 4 bases at V and 7 bases at J; junction bases unmatched: 8. The CDR3 loop spans 15 amino acids. The germline CDR1 and CDR2 sequences are MDHEN and SYDVKM. The CDR3 DNA is TGTGCCAGCAGTTCTGGACAGGGGCTGGGCCAGCCCCAGCATTTT. Protein: CASSSGQGLGQPQHF. The full variable domain, with the rest looked up from reference TRBV28 and TRBJ1-5, is DVKVTQSSRYLVKRTGEKVFLECVQDMDHENMFWYRQDPGLGLRLIYFSYDVKMKEKGDIPEGYSVSREKKERFSLILESASTNQTSMYLCASSSGQGLGQPQHFGDGTRLSIL.

The chain links TRBV2 to TRBJ1-2; no clear D gene. This CDR3 region has 14 residues. Per the germline V gene, CDR1 is SNHLY and CDR2 is FYNNEI. V lost 1 base, J lost 4 bases, and 10 bases lay in between. The CDR3 nucleotides read TGTGCCAGCAGTGAAGGTCCTTCGGTCTATGGCTACACCTTC. Translating it yields CASSEGPSVYGYTF.

The chain is built from TRBV4-1 and TRBJ2-7; TRBD1 matches at 7 bases. CDR3 size: 13 residues. Losses at the gene ends were 6 bases for V and 6 bases for J; bases not matched to a gene: 8. Germline CDR1 and CDR2: MGHRA and YSYEKL. CDR3: CASSFGQDTEQYF. The DNA for the CDR3 is TGCGCCAGCAGTTTTGGACAGGACACCGAGCAGTACTTC.

This chain connects TRBV6-1 to TRBJ2-7, with 7 bases matching TRBD1. This CDR3 is built from 16 residues. Germline V lookup: CDR1 MNHNS, CDR2 SASEGT. V lost 0 bases to trimming and J lost 7 bases; unmatched junction nucleotides: 12. CDR3 sequence (DNA): TGTGCCAGCAGTGAAGCCTGGGACAGAACTCCGGGGGAGCAGTACTTC. Amino acids: CASSEAWDRTPGEQYF.

Turning to this clone: A junction end diverges from the germline sequence, so it may reflect a read error. The chain is built from TRBV6-5 and TRBJ1-6, with a possible D match to TRBD1 (5 bases). Germline CDR1 reads MNHEY; CDR2 reads SVGAGI. The CDR3 extends over 15 amino acids. CDR3 amino acids: CASTTDGGYSSPLHF. The CDR3 DNA reads TGTGCCAGCACCACCGACGGGGGGTATAGTTCACCCCTCCACTTT.

The chain recombines TRBV5-6 with TRBJ1-5; TRBD1 might be the D (6 bases). The CDR3 consists of 15 residues. Germline loops: CDR1 SGHDT, CDR2 YYEEEE. Trimming left V 4 bases short and J 2 bases short, with 13 bases between. The CDR3: CASSTNRDRNQPQHF. In DNA, the CDR3 is TGTGCCAGCAGCACTAACAGGGACCGCAATCAGCCCCAGCATTTT.

This clone was detected only once. The rearrangement links TRBV29-1 to TRBJ2-3; 9 nucleotides line up with TRBD1. Losses at the gene ends were 6 bases for V and 2 bases for J; bases not matched to a gene: 6. CDR1 and CDR2 from the germline V gene are SQVTM and ANQGSEA. There are 14 residues in the CDR3. The CDR3 region has the DNA TGCAGCGTAAATGGACAGGGGAACACAGATACGCAGTATTTT. Translating gives CSVNGQGNTDTQYF.

The rearrangement links TRBV11-2 to TRBJ2-1; 9 nucleotides match TRBD2. The V and J ends lost 6 bases and 7 bases, in that order; junction bases with no gene match: 13. This CDR3 has 16 residues. Germline V gene sequence: CDR1 SGHAT, CDR2 FQNNGV. The CDR3 nucleotides read TGTGCCAGCAGGTTGACCGGGACTAGCATAAGGAATGAGCAGTTCTTC. Translating it yields CASRLTGTSIRNEQFF.

For the CDR3, the DNA is TGTGCCAGCAGCTTGGGGACAGGGGGCCAGGGAGAGACCCAGTACTTC. Amino acid sequence: CASSLGTGGQGETQYF. This chain uses TRBV11-1 with TRBJ2-5; 12 positions agree with TRBD1. V trimming: 3 bases; J trimming: 4 bases; junction bases outside the gene matches: 6. Germline values: CDR1 SGHAT, CDR2 FQDESV (reference sequence). The length of the CDR3 is 16 residues.

V gene TRBV6-6 combines with J gene TRBJ1-2; 9 positions agree with TRBD1. With V trimmed by 11 bases and J by 4 bases, 11 bases remained unmatched. CDR1 and CDR2 from the germline V gene are MNHNY and SVGAGI (reference sequence). CDR3 size: 14 residues. CDR3 nucleotide sequence: TGTGCCTGCGTGGACAGGGGAGAGGGCTATGGCTACACCTTC. Its protein product is CACVDRGEGYGYTF.

Of note for this clone: Other DNA sequences in the same sample also yield this CDR3. The chain links TRBV9 to TRBJ2-3, with TRBD2 matching over 9 bases. J gave up 3 bases and V 2 bases, and 4 bases lay outside the gene matches. The CDR3 extends over 15 amino acids. Germline CDR1 is SGDLS and CDR2 is YYNGEE. CDR3 sequence reads: CASSVSGRGTDTQYF. Here the CDR3 DNA reads TGTGCCAGCAGCGTTAGCGGGAGAGGAACAGATACGCAGTATTTT.

The chain joins TRBV10-3 to TRBJ1-5; 11 bases match TRBD1. V gave up 10 bases and J gave up 0 bases; unmatched junction bases: 11. Germline V gene lookup returns CDR1 ENHRY and CDR2 SYGVKD. CDR3 length: 17 amino acids. CDR3 in DNA: TGTGCCACCCAACCCGGGACAGGGGGGAATAGCAATCAGCCCCAGCATTTT. Its translation is CATQPGTGGNSNQPQHF.

Here the CDR3 DNA reads TGTGCCACCAGCAACAGGGGACTGGGGGAAAAACTGTTTTTT. The encoded protein is CATSNRGLGEKLFF. This chain links TRBV15 with TRBJ1-4, with 7 bases lining up with TRBD1. The CDR3 loop spans 14 amino acids. V shed 4 bases and J 8 bases; nucleotides not matched to a gene: 7. Germline CDR1 LNHNV, CDR2 YYDKDF (reference sequence). Complete variable domain (other parts from reference TRBV15 and TRBJ1-4): DAMVIQNPRYQVTQFGKPVTLSCSQTLNHNVMYWYQQKSSQAPKLLFHYYDKDFNNEADTPDNFQSRRPNTSFCFLDIRSPGLGDTAMYLCATSNRGLGEKLFFGSGTQLSVL.